A single T cell receptor (beta chain) is shown here with its context. This clonotype was observed a few times. The antigen it binds to is not known. The sample holds no much larger clone one base away, and base qualities are not on file. The data derive from a study of spatial heterogeneity in lung cancer (dated by TCRdb to the late 2010s). Background for the entire study: Beta-chain transcripts were consistently detected in greater numbers than alpha-chain transcripts, which likely reflected higher beta-chain transcript abundance. Both alpha and beta chains were TCR-sequenced in around 230 tumor regions, around 65 matched nontumor lung samples and approximately 50 PBMC samples obtained at surgery. Nonsynonymous mutation counts, determined by whole-exome sequencing of tumor tissue, were related to TCR repertoire features. In the raw uncorrected reads, each unique combination of TCR and UMI appeared more than ten times on average. In non-small cell lung cancer, the study quantitatively compared TCR alpha and beta repertoires across several tumor regions, matched nontumor lung, and blood. Overall study results and their limits: Ubiquitous expanded tumor TCRs were detected in blood more often at tumor resection than at routine follow-up. Confirming at a functional level the hypothesis that regional TCRs recognize regional mutations was considered to require additional single-cell paired TCR alpha and beta sequencing.

The time point label corresponds to: sample taken at primary tumor resection. The donors were fewer than 90 patients from the lung TRACERx cohort who had early-stage, untreated non-small cell lung cancer. TCR sequencing used whole RNA extracted from tumor and nontumor lung tissue, or from cryopreserved PBMC samples, without cell sorting. Patients were selected for TCR sequencing only if sufficient RNA was available from at least two tumor regions. Library construction relied on 5' RACE. TCRdb lists the instrument as NextSeq 500. In the TCR library protocol, a unique molecular identifier was attached to each TCR cDNA molecule so that PCR and sequencing errors could be corrected. The authors' pipeline ran thus. TCR identification, UMI-based error correction and CDR3 extraction were performed with Decombinator tools. TCRs above a frequency of 2 per 1,000, corresponding to the top 1% of the tumor frequency distribution, were defined as expanded. Rényi diversity was computed with the R vegan package after subsampling each repertoire 100 times to 5,000 TCRs. CDR3 similarity networks were built from amino acid triplet string-kernel similarity, with CDR3s being connected when pairwise similarity was above 0.82. Starting from the raw public reads, TCRdb applied fastp trimming at Q25, assembled clones with MiXCR and retained in-frame beta chains. Every CDR3 protein is listed once, alongside the most common genes and DNA of its rows. These V and J calls rely on TCRdb rather than the paper's analysis. Counted in this sample were about 92,000 distinct CDR3 sequences; less than 15% of them appeared once. About two fifths of the sample is taken by the ten largest.

Via the germline V gene, CDR1 is SGDLS and CDR2 YYNGEE. Inclusive of the bounding cysteine and phenylalanine, the CDR3 is 14 residues long. The sequence is cut down to CDR3 DNA, 42 bases in frame from base 1. The junction carries 6 bases between V and J, which are trimmed by 1 base and 0 bases respectively. The TCR originated in a male donor with early-stage non-small cell lung cancer. Sample: PBMCs, taken at surgery. The chain employs TRBV9 and TRBJ2-3; the D gene is unclear. CDR3 protein: CASSVYDSTDTQYF. The DNA reads as follows: TGTGCCAGCAGCGTATATGATAGCACAGATACGCAGTATTTT.